A single sample gave rise to the 22 T cell receptor beta chains below, sequenced in a study of control samples from healthy donors and cancer patients. Some clones are missing from TCRdb's copy, which holds only in-frame ones; the method was immunoSEQ multiplex PCR. Of 150,000 to 200,000 clones in the sample, 85% to 95% were seen once. What was sequenced was blood. All receptors derive from a woman aged 55-70 years in good health.

The chain carries TRBV2 and TRBJ2-5; D is uncertain. CDR1 and CDR2 from the germline V gene are SNHLY and FYNNEI. V was pared by 4 bases and J by 0 bases, with 12 bases between. There are 15 residues in the CDR3. The chain's CDR3 is CASSGAVAYQETQYF. CDR3 bases: TGTGCCAGCAGTGGGGCAGTTGCGTACCAAGAGACCCAGTACTTC.

The chain employs TRBV6-1 and TRBJ2-2, with no clear D. Germline CDR1 reads MNHNS; CDR2 reads SASEGT. V lost 4 bases and J lost 0, with 12 bases in between. CDR3 length: 16 amino acids. CDR3 sequence (DNA): TGTGCCAGCAGTGGAACTTCGCAAGCGAACACCGGGGAGCTGTTTTTT. Residues: CASSGTSQANTGELFF.

The chain links TRBV27 to TRBJ2-5; weak D call: TRBD1 (6 bases). The germline gives CDR1 MNHEY, CDR2 SMNVEV (reference sequence). With 3 bases removed from V and 1 base from J, the gap between germline ends came to 12 bases. The CDR3 runs 15 residues. CDR3 nucleotides: TGTGCCAGCAGTTTGGTCACAGGGCTCCAAGAGACCCAGTACTTC. Amino acid sequence: CASSLVTGLQETQYF.

V usage is TRBV19 and J usage is TRBJ1-1, with a possible D match to TRBD1 (6 bases). CDR1 and CDR2 from the germline V gene are LNHDA and SQIVND (reference sequence). The V end was cut by 5 bases, the J end by 5 bases, with 21 bases between. The CDR3 covers 16 residues. The DNA of the CDR3 is TGTGCCAGTAGTTCGAGCACAGGGCGGAGGGAGACTGAAGCTTTCTTT. This encodes CASSSSTGRRETEAFF.

The chain links TRBV12-3 or TRBV12-4 to TRBJ1-1; D call uncertain. This CDR3 is 11 amino acids long. V shed 7 bases and J shed 6 bases, with 9 bases lying between them. CDR3 DNA: TGTGCCAGCACCTCCGGGCCTGAAGCTTTCTTT. It translates to CASTSGPEAFF.

CDR3 region: CASSLGAVSYGYTF. CDR3 nucleotides: TGTGCCAGCAGCTTAGGGGCAGTGAGCTATGGCTACACCTTC. The rearrangement links TRBV7-2 to TRBJ1-2; D gene ambiguous. The CDR3 spans 14 residues. Germline V gene data show CDR1 as SGHTA and CDR2 as FQGNSA. The V and J ends lost 1 base and 4 bases respectively, with 10 bases between them.

The chain recombines TRBV7-8 with TRBJ1-1, with no clear D. CDR3 length: 11 amino acids. Trimming took off 6 bases at V and 1 base at J, with 3 bases between the two ends. The germline CDR1 and CDR2 sequences are SGHVS and FQNEAQ. The CDR3 spells CASRRNTEAFF. The CDR3 DNA sequence: TGTGCCAGCAGGAGGAACACTGAAGCTTTCTTT.

The genes are TRBV6-2 or TRBV6-3 and TRBJ1-3; D ambiguous. This CDR3 contains 16 residues. V dropped 1 base and J dropped 0 bases, with 10 bases sitting between them. Germline CDR1 reads MNHEY; CDR2 reads SVGEGT. The DNA of the CDR3 is TGTGCCAGCAGTTACTTAACCAGGAACTCTGGAAACACCATATATTTT. This translates into CASSYLTRNSGNTIYF.

The chain recombines TRBV5-1 with TRBJ1-1; D is undetermined. The germline V gene has CDR1 SGHRS and CDR2 YFSETQ. Trimming took 3 bases from V and 0 from J, leaving 24 bases between them. The CDR3 is 19 residues long. The CDR3 nucleotides read TGCGCCAGCAGCTATTCCGGGCTGTCTGTGGCTTCCTTGAACACTGAAGCTTTCTTT. It specifies CASSYSGLSVASLNTEAFF.

The V gene is TRBV19, the J gene TRBJ1-6; unclear D gene. The CDR3 covers 13 residues. Germline V gene sequence: CDR1 LNHDA, CDR2 SQIVND (reference sequence). The germline V and J ends were trimmed by 5 bases and 7 bases, with 9 bases remaining between them. CDR3: CASSLVENSPLHF. The CDR3 DNA reads TGTGCCAGTAGTCTTGTGGAGAATTCACCCCTCCACTTT.

This rearrangement joins TRBV18 to TRBJ1-3; unclear D gene. The V and J ends lost 4 bases and 0 bases respectively, with 19 bases between them. CDR1 is KGHSH and CDR2 is LQKENI in the germline V gene. This CDR3 contains 18 residues. For the CDR3, the DNA is TGTGCCAGCTCACGCATGGCTTTGGACCCGATCTCTGGAAACACCATATATTTT. Protein product: CASSRMALDPISGNTIYF.

The chain links TRBV12-5 to TRBJ1-2; TRBD1 aligns across 7 bases. Germline CDR1 is LGHNT and CDR2 is FRNRAP. This CDR3 region has 14 residues. Trimming removed 7 bases from V and 3 bases from J; junction bases left unmatched: 8. CDR3 in amino acids: CASDRDRHDYGYTF. The DNA for the CDR3 is TGTGCTAGTGATCGGGACAGACACGACTATGGCTACACCTTC. The full variable domain, rest sourced from reference TRBV12-5 and TRBJ1-2, is DARVTQTPRHKVTEMGQEVTMRCQPILGHNTVFWYRQTMMQGLELLAYFRNRAPLDDSGMPKDRFSAEMPDATLATLKIQPSEPRDSAVYFCASDRDRHDYGYTFGSGTRLTVV.

The V call is TRBV7-2, the J call TRBJ1-2; 8 bases agree with TRBD1. With 2 bases clipped from V and 5 bases from J, the junction kept 7 bases outside the gene matches. The CDR3 runs 15 residues. The germline V gene has CDR1 SGHTA and CDR2 FQGNSA. In DNA form, the CDR3 reads TGTGCCAGCAGCTTAAGTACAGGGGGAGAGTATGGCTACACCTTC. Translated, it gives CASSLSTGGEYGYTF.

V usage is TRBV5-1 and J usage is TRBJ1-6; D call uncertain. V dropped 2 bases and J dropped 7 bases, with 4 bases sitting between them. The length of the CDR3 is 12 residues. Germline V gene sequence: CDR1 SGHRS, CDR2 YFSETQ. The CDR3 nucleotides read TGCGCCAGCAGCTTAAACAATTCACCCCTCCACTTT. This translates into CASSLNNSPLHF.

J is TRBJ1-1 and V is TRBV19, with a tentative D call TRBD1 (6 bases). Trimming took off 7 bases at V and 1 base at J, with 19 bases between the two ends. This CDR3 region has 16 residues. Looked up from germline, CDR1 is LNHDA and CDR2 is SQIVND (reference sequence). This CDR3 reads CASTPPGHPSNTEAFF. As DNA, the CDR3 is TGTGCCAGTACCCCACCGGGACACCCCTCGAACACTGAAGCTTTCTTT. Based on the CDR3 plus reference TRBV19 and TRBJ1-1, the full variable domain is DGGITQSPKYLFRKEGQNVTLSCEQNLNHDAMYWYRQDPGQGLRLIYYSQIVNDFQKGDIAEGYSVSREKKESFPLTVTSAQKNPTAFYLCASTPPGHPSNTEAFFGQGTRLTVV.

The chain joins TRBV10-3 to TRBJ1-3, with TRBD1 identical over 7 bases. The CDR3 extends over 14 amino acids. The junction had 5 bases not matched to a gene; V was cut back by 8 bases and J by 1 base. The V gene's germline CDR1 is ENHRY and CDR2 SYGVKD. In DNA, the CDR3 is TGTGCCATCCGACAGGGAACATCTGGAAACACCATATATTTT. Amino acid sequence: CAIRQGTSGNTIYF.

This clone showed up just once. The rearrangement joins TRBV14 to TRBJ2-7, with D perhaps TRBD1 (6 bases). Germline CDR1 is SGHDN and CDR2 is FVKESK. This CDR3 is built from 13 residues. V lost 2 bases to trimming and J lost 7 bases, with 12 bases between them. Here the CDR3 DNA reads TGTGCCAGCAGCCAACATACAGGGATAGAGCAGTACTTC. This translates into CASSQHTGIEQYF. Full variable domain (outside the CDR3, taken from reference TRBV14 and TRBJ2-7): EAGVTQFPSHSVIEKGQTVTLRCDPISGHDNLYWYRRVMGKEIKFLLHFVKESKQDESGMPNNRFLAERTGGTYSTLKVQPAELEDSGVYFCASSQHTGIEQYFGPGTRLTVT.

The chain uses TRBV7-2 and TRBJ2-1; 8 bases agree with TRBD1. V dropped 6 bases and J dropped 3; count of bases not matched to a gene: 7. Per the germline V gene, CDR1 is SGHTA and CDR2 is FQGNSA. The CDR3 is 15 residues long. The CDR3 here is CASRRQGNSYNEQFF. CDR3 nucleotides: TGTGCCAGCAGAAGACAGGGGAATAGCTACAATGAGCAGTTCTTC.

The gene calls are TRBV7-2 and TRBJ2-2; TRBD1 matches at 9 bases. This CDR3 has 17 amino acids. Germline values: CDR1 SGHTA, CDR2 FQGNSA. Trimming at V came to 6 bases and at J to 1 base, leaving 9 bases not matched to a gene. This chain's CDR3 is CASRPFTGGGNTGELFF. For the CDR3, the DNA is TGTGCCAGCAGGCCTTTCACAGGGGGCGGGAACACCGGGGAGCTGTTTTTT.

This clone was counted a single time. This chain links TRBV19 with TRBJ1-1, with a possible D match to TRBD1 (6 bases). Per germline, CDR1 LNHDA and CDR2 SQIVND (reference sequence). The V gene lost 5 bases and the J gene lost 1 base, with 11 bases spanning the gap. The length of the CDR3 is 14 residues. The CDR3 sequence: CASSPGQSNTEAFF. The CDR3 nucleotides are TGTGCCAGTAGTCCAGGACAGTCGAACACTGAAGCTTTCTTT.

Worth noting for this clone: Other DNA sequences within the sample encode an identical CDR3. The rearrangement links TRBV4-3 to TRBJ1-2; D uncertain. Germline V lookup: CDR1 LGHNA, CDR2 YSLEER. The V end was cut by 0 bases, the J end by 3 bases, with 8 bases between. This CDR3 comprises 14 residues. CDR3 amino acids: CASSQEPGDYGYTF. CDR3 nucleotides: TGCGCCAGCAGCCAAGAGCCCGGGGACTATGGCTACACCTTC.

The J gene is TRBJ1-2, the V gene TRBV27; tentatively, D is TRBD1 (5 bases). CDR3 length equals 18 residues. Trimming removed 0 bases at V and 6 bases at J, with 23 bases between. Per the germline V gene, CDR1 is MNHEY and CDR2 is SMNVEV (reference sequence). The CDR3 sequence is CASSLSGTDSPRDNGYTF. The CDR3 region has the DNA TGTGCCAGCAGTTTATCGGGGACGGATAGCCCAAGGGATAATGGCTACACCTTC.